This T cell receptor beta chain is drawn from a study of cytomegalovirus exposure and HLA in healthy donors. 60 Vbeta and 13 Jbeta primers were used in PCR. Sequencing used immunoSEQ multiplex PCR; TCRdb keeps in-frame clones, though not all of them. This sample has about 120,000 clones, with roughly three quarters found just once. The CDR3 covers 13 residues. CDR1 and CDR2 (germline): GTSNPN, SVGIG (reference sequence). Trimming removed 0 bases from V and 5 bases from J, with 8 bases in between. This clone showed up just once. No antigen is known for it. Regarding the study as a whole: The classifier reportedly diagnosed cytomegalovirus status with high sensitivity and specificity. In a later analysis, TCR association rates varied by HLA locus: DRB1 most, HLA-C fewest. A previous analysis found most TCR beta V segments productive roughly 87% or roughly 30% of the time.

This receptor was taken from a man aged 30 to 39 in good health and CMV-seropositive. The sample consisted of PBMCs. The chain recombines TRBV30 with TRBJ2-1; no firm D call. The CDR3 DNA is TGTGCCTGGAGTGTTGGCTTTGACAATGAGCAGTTCTTC. Its protein is CAWSVGFDNEQFF. Filled out from reference TRBV30 and TRBJ2-1, the complete variable domain reads SQTIHQWPATLVQPVGSPLSLECTVEGTSNPNLYWYRQAAGRGLQLLFYSVGIGQISSEVPQNLSASRPQDRQFILSSKKLLLSDSGFYLCAWSVGFDNEQFFGPGTRLTVL.